One and the same sample provided the 4 T cell receptor beta chains below, sequenced in a study of post-analysis software for immune sequencing data. The study, taken as a whole, reports: Roughly five TRBV segments were more frequent in patients than controls; TRBV5-6, TRBV5-1 and TRBV20-1 belonged to this group.

These receptors are not linked to any known antigen. The authors incorporated unique molecular identifiers into the TCR beta cDNA libraries. TCRdb re-analysed the PCR reads in MiXCR, keeping a single row per CDR3 protein. The repertoire holds almost 700,000 distinct CDR3 sequences, with approximately 59% as singletons. The specimen sequenced was blood. These receptors originate from a girl aged 2 to 10 with multiple sclerosis.

The chain carries TRBV4-2 and TRBJ1-5; 11 bases align to TRBD1. CDR3 length: 15 residues. After removal of 0 bases from V and 5 bases from J, the junction contained 0 bases not matched to a gene. In germline, CDR1 is LGHNA, CDR2 YNFKEQ. CDR3 DNA: TGTGCCAGCAGCCAAGAGGGACAGGGGGATCAGCCCCAGCATTTT. Translated: CASSQEGQGDQPQHF.

This sequence joins TRBV29-1 and TRBJ2-1; D not resolved. The germline V gene encodes CDR1 SQVTM and CDR2 ANQGSEA. This CDR3 has 13 residues. The CDR3 here is CNAARAPLNEQFF. The CDR3 DNA reads TGCAACGCAGCCCGGGCCCCTTTGAATGAGCAGTTCTTC.

The genes are TRBV5-1 and TRBJ2-1, with TRBD1 identical over 7 bases. V was clipped by 3 bases and J by 2 bases; unmatched bases: 8. Germline-derived CDR1 and CDR2 are SGHRS and YFSETQ. The length of the CDR3 is 16 residues. The CDR3 reads CASSSAPGTAYNEQFF. The CDR3 DNA is TGCGCCAGCAGCTCCGCTCCCGGGACAGCCTACAATGAGCAGTTCTTC.

J is TRBJ1-1 and V is TRBV11-3; D perhaps matches TRBD1 (6 bases). From germline, CDR1 is SGHNT and CDR2 YENEEA. V was trimmed by 3 bases and J by 5 bases, leaving 16 bases between them. CDR3 length: 15 amino acids. CDR3 coding DNA: TGTGCCAGCAGCTTCTCACAGGGAGAGGGAACTGAAGCTTTCTTT. Protein product: CASSFSQGEGTEAFF.